The source of this T cell receptor (beta chain) is a study of cytomegalovirus exposure and HLA in healthy donors (dated by TCRdb to about 2017). Looking at the study overall: In an earlier analysis of under 600 of the donors, approximately 260 Gb of sequence data and approximately 120 million unique TCR beta sequences from 150 million to 200 million T cells were reported. An early release covering 550 to 650 HLA-typed donors comprised about 290 gigabases of sequencing data and approximately 85 million unique TCR sequences. Among the roughly 400 genotyped donors, approximately 76% belonged to the genetic ancestry cluster associated with self-reported Caucasian donors. The study was designed to test whether signatures of past pathogen exposure could be identified by cataloging public T cell receptors. The study profiled the T cell repertoires of under 700 subjects by immunosequencing and related them to cytomegalovirus serostatus. Besides the first cohort of roughly 640 subjects, a separate validation cohort made up of some 110 different subjects was used. The study combined high-throughput TCR immunosequencing, statistical association of individual TCRs with disease status, and machine learning to predict cytomegalovirus infection status. A later analysis re-analyzed previously published TCR beta repertoires from 660 or so donors and added high-resolution HLA genotyping to study TCR occurrence patterns. Rather than using new phenotypic data, the later analysis identified candidate immune exposures from TCR beta sequences and from how often those sequences occurred across donors. To decide whether each TCR beta V gene segment behaved as functional or pseudogenic, an earlier analysis of some 600 of the donors relied on high-throughput TCR beta sequencing. Donor age, sex, ethnicity and CMV serostatus were compiled alongside the repertoire data. A later genetic analysis used genome-wide SNP genotypes for about three fifths of the 666 donors, treating that subset as a discovery cohort. All discovery cohort repertoires had been generated using a single sequencing platform. HLA typing covered class I and class II loci at four-digit resolution. Typing coverage differed by locus: A, B, C, DRB1 and DQB1 were typed in about 620-630 donors, DQA1 in 522, DPA1 in 606, and DPB1 in 400 to 490. Four or five DR-DQ haplotypes were treated as single units for association and clustering because of strong linkage in the cohort. Across approximately 400 genotyped donors of the cohort, an average of about 220,000 unique TCR beta nucleotide sequences per donor were sequenced, and approximately 17% of those sequences were non-productive.

In total, roughly 670 healthy bone marrow donors made up the cohort. At the time of sampling, all cohort members were nominally healthy, though unrecorded immune exposures were likely present. The donor tested CMV seronegative, placing the donor among the roughly 350 seronegative members of the cohort. Each donor provided a peripheral blood sample, and peripheral blood mononuclear cells were used for TCR beta sequencing. The Qiagen DNeasy Blood Extraction Kit was used to extract genomic DNA from the blood cell samples. Overall study outcomes, separate from this receptor: In a later analysis, the rate of TCR association differed among HLA loci, with DRB1 alleles having the most associated TCRs and HLA-C alleles having the fewest. In an earlier analysis of approximately 590 of the donors, most TCR beta V segments appeared in productive rearrangements about 87% or about 30% of the time, broadly matching IMGT annotations. Most TCR sequences were seen in very few donors, while some public TCRs were found in many individuals. The authors suggested that the approach could potentially be extended to other disease states and immunological phenotypes. A further reported finding was that TCR beta sequences accurately predicted the HLA-A and HLA-B alleles for most subjects in the first cohort. Because counts were too low, roughly 18 rarely observed V segments, including chromosome 9 orphons, were left out of the earlier analysis of about 500 of the donors. Specific HLA alleles were associated with more than 15,000 TCR beta sequences at a false discovery rate of 0.05 in a later analysis. Strong co-occurrence of HLA alleles, especially DR and DQ, made assigning TCR associations to individual alleles difficult. In vitro tests confirmed that three of the cytomegalovirus-associated TCR beta chains recognize cytomegalovirus antigens. The sequencing pipeline was judged likely to have produced a cluster of highly shared sequence variants as a technical artifact. In a later analysis, HLA-associated TCR beta chains showed more clonal expansion and lower generation probabilities than non-associated chains that were equally common. Only TCR beta chains were sequenced in this cohort, and the absence of alpha or paired-chain data limited detectable features. The study gave a list of some 150 TCR beta chains associated with cytomegalovirus. An association between a missense DCLRE1C variant and V-gene and J-gene trimming of TCR beta chains was found in a later genetic analysis and replicated in an independent cohort. Compared with the roughly 710-donor mean, donors in an Asian-associated ancestry cluster had fewer N-insertions in productive TCRs, according to a later genetic analysis. Presence/absence analyses assumed roughly uniform sequencing depth across donors, an assumption that may not hold. Linkage disequilibrium might explain the correlated functional status among segregating V segments, but an unknown experimental factor could not be ruled out. Cytomegalovirus status was reported to be diagnosed by the classifier with high specificity and sensitivity in both the original and validation cohorts. Because HLA typing was missing for some donors at each locus, association tests included only the typed subset. According to a later analysis, parvovirus B19, influenza, CMV and Epstein-Barr virus appeared linked to several top co-occurrence clusters. Immune exposure information for the cohort was limited to CMV serostatus. Most CMV-associated TCR beta chains appeared to be HLA-restricted in a later analysis, and the HLA associations seemed to be driven largely by CMV exposure.

Receptor libraries were prepared by the immunoSEQ multiplex PCR assay. For the multiplex PCR, a mixture combining 60 forward primers for TCR Vbeta segments and 13 reverse primers for TCR Jbeta segments was used. A multiplex PCR assay on genomic DNA amplified the CDR3 region of rearranged TCR beta genes. The Illumina HiSeq System was used to sequence the amplified TCR beta libraries as 87-base-pair reads. As for how the authors treated the data: A later analysis tallied 75 million to 95 million unique TCR beta chains across the 610 or so repertoires, and about 12 million of those chains were shared by two or more donors. Raw reads were error-corrected and collapsed into unique sequences by a nearest-neighbor algorithm in which closely related sequences were merged to remove PCR and sequencing errors. Alignment of CDR3 sequences to IMGT reference sequences was used to assign V, D and J gene segments. For a sequence to be retained, a match of at least six nucleotides to both a V gene segment and a J gene segment was required. Rearrangements were classified as productive when the CDR3 lacked stop codons and remained in frame with V and J, and all other rearrangements were classified as non-productive. Following IMGT convention, CDR3 was defined as the stretch from the second conserved V-encoded cysteine to the conserved J-encoded phenylalanine. Sequences without an unambiguous match to a single V gene segment were excluded from the earlier analysis of a few hundred of the donors. An earlier analysis of over 450 of the donors classified V segments as functional when productive rearrangements were above 56.7% and as segregating when the standard deviation between donors was above 5%. A statistical classification framework was developed to diagnose cytomegalovirus status using the catalog of TCR beta chain sequences. A later analysis assigned V and J genes by comparing TCR nucleotide sequences with IMGT/GENE-DB human TR gene sequences. A later analysis assigned CDR3 sequences and most-parsimonious VDJ recombination scenarios with the TCRdist pipeline. In a later analysis, every TCR beta chain was defined by the combination of its CDR3 amino acid sequence and its V-gene family, and reads without a unique V-gene family were dropped. In a later analysis, nearly 600 highly shared, low-generation-probability nucleotide sequences were removed to address suspected cross-contamination and a sequencing artifact. For each public chain, a later analysis derived a clonal expansion index from normalized ranks of inferred template counts within each repertoire. A later analysis computed generation probabilities with a VDJ recombination model fitted to out-of-frame rearrangements, and checked the results against IGoR. A later analysis scored TCR-TCR, TCR-HLA and TCR-CMV co-occurrence with hypergeometric tests, applying a repertoire-size bias correction to TCR pairs. In a later analysis, false discovery rates were estimated by permuting HLA or CMV assignments 20 times. In a later analysis, co-occurring TCRs were grouped using DBSCAN, with TCRdist sequence similarity added in when clustering inside HLA-allele-positive subsets. For co-occurrence clustering, repertoires with fewer than 30,000 or more than 120,000 public chains were excluded, along with five repertoires with anomalous nucleotide sharing. TCRdb re-hosts the immuneACCESS table, in-frame sequences only. Its copies lack some clones; in the studies checked, an unresolved V gene accounts for under half of them, and the cause for the rest is not known. The DNA was the basis for D and trimming; V, J and clone size are from that table. For this sample there are some 150,000 clones; 75% to 80% appear just once. The ten largest clones add up to 0.66% of the sample.

As for this clone: The antigen it binds to is not known. No much larger clonotype is one base removed from it; base qualities were not supplied.

The sample comprised PBMCs. The sequence was collected from a male donor in good health and CMV-seronegative.

The nucleotide sequence is TGTGCCAGCAGCCCTCGACAGGGCTCCTACAATGAGCAGTTCTTC. Translated, it reads CASSPRQGSYNEQFF. In this chain, TRBV11-3 is recombined with TRBJ2-1; TRBD1 agrees with 7 junctional bases. From V the trimming removes 5 bases and from J it removes 0 bases, while the gene matches leave 4 bases of the junction unaccounted for. Inclusive of the bounding cysteine and phenylalanine, the CDR3 is 15 residues long. The read is trimmed to its CDR3 DNA, 45 bases read in frame from base 1. As encoded in the germline V gene, CDR1 is SGHNT while CDR2 is YENEEA. This CDR3, with the reference TRBV11-3 and TRBJ2-1 proteins standing in past its ends, gives the full variable domain EAGVVQSPRYKIIEKKQPVAFWCNPISGHNTLYWYLQNLGQGPELLIRYENEEAVDDSQLPKDRFSAERLKGVDSTLKIQPAELGDSAVYLCASSPRQGSYNEQFFGPGTRLTVL.